Listed below are T cell receptor beta chains from one sample, sequenced in a study of cytomegalovirus exposure and HLA in healthy donors. Measured with immunoSEQ multiplex PCR; TCRdb has only the in-frame clones, and not every one. This table holds about 140,000 clones, approximately 67% found once. Sequencing input: PBMCs. Every receptor here comes from a woman aged 60-75 years in good health and CMV-seronegative. Each CDR3 is given with its conserved first and last residue. A D gene is named only where the DNA matches it firmly. Not every row has a clone size; where given, it reads once, few, many or a size class.

size	J	V	D	CDR3	DNA
NA	TRBJ2-1	TRBV28	NA	CASSSNNEQFF	TGTGCCAGCAGTTCCAACAATGAGCAGTTCTTC
NA	TRBJ2-2	TRBV28	NA	CSSGLLTGELFF	TGTAGTTCGGGACTTCTGACCGGGGAGCTGTTTTTT
NA	TRBJ1-1	TRBV11-2	NA	CASSLNQGNTEAFF	TGTGCCAGCAGCTTAAATCAGGGCAACACTGAAGCTTTCTTT
NA	TRBJ1-4	TRBV6-6	NA	CASSLEGVGNEKLFF	TGTGCCAGCAGTCTTGAGGGGGTAGGGAATGAAAAACTGTTTTTT
few	TRBJ1-1	TRBV5-1	TRBD1	CASSLSGQGMNTEAFF	TGCGCCAGCAGCTTGTCGGGACAGGGGATGAACACTGAAGCTTTCTTT
NA	TRBJ2-1	TRBV7-2	NA	CASSRGGGYNEQFF	TGTGCCAGCAGCCGAGGGGGGGGTTACAATGAGCAGTTCTTC
NA	TRBJ2-5	TRBV6-1	TRBD2	CASSENSGGWTQYF	TGTGCCAGCAGTGAAAACTCCGGGGGGTGGACCCAGTACTTC
NA	TRBJ2-7	TRBV5-6	TRBD2	CASSPYAGGDYEQYF	TGTGCCAGCAGCCCCTACGCGGGGGGCGACTACGAGCAGTACTTC
few	TRBJ2-7	TRBV6-1	TRBD2	CASSSLAGAYEQYF	TGTGCCAGCAGTTCTCTAGCGGGAGCCTACGAGCAGTACTTC
NA	TRBJ2-1	TRBV5-1	TRBD2	CASSSGLAPPYNEQFF	TGCGCCAGCAGCTCGGGACTAGCGCCCCCTTACAATGAGCAGTTCTTC
NA	TRBJ2-5	TRBV7-2	NA	CASSFRQRQYF	TGTGCCAGCAGCTTCAGACAGCGCCAGTACTTC
NA	TRBJ1-1	TRBV2	NA	CASRPSGIRLTEAFF	TGTGCCAGCAGACCCTCCGGGATAAGGCTAACTGAAGCTTTCTTT
NA	TRBJ2-3	TRBV6-1	NA	CASSEATAKDTQYF	TGTGCCAGCAGTGAAGCAACAGCTAAAGATACGCAGTATTTT
NA	TRBJ1-4	TRBV5-4	TRBD1	CASSADRALNEKLFF	TGTGCCAGCAGCGCCGACAGGGCGTTAAATGAAAAACTGTTTTTT
NA	TRBJ2-6	TRBV29-1	NA	CSSLGGAGANVLTF	TGCAGCTCACTTGGGGGGGCCGGGGCCAACGTCCTGACTTTC
few	TRBJ1-1	TRBV4-3	TRBD1	CASSQDPGQHEAFF	TGCGCCAGCAGCCAAGACCCGGGACAGCATGAAGCTTTCTTT
medium-sized	TRBJ2-2	TRBV7-2	TRBD2	CASSLGLAGAGELFF	TGTGCCAGCAGCTTAGGACTAGCGGGGGCCGGGGAGCTGTTTTTT
once	TRBJ1-4	TRBV27	NA	CASSPPSGGEKLFF	TGTGCCAGCAGTCCACCCTCGGGAGGTGAAAAACTGTTTTTT
NA	TRBJ1-4	TRBV6-1	TRBD1	CASRQDRGRNEKLFF	TGTGCCAGCAGGCAGGACAGGGGGAGAAATGAAAAACTGTTTTTT
NA	TRBJ2-6	TRBV7-2	NA	CASSLRPQGTGANVLTF	TGTGCCAGCAGCTTAAGGCCCCAGGGGACTGGGGCCAACGTCCTGACTTTC
NA	TRBJ1-2	TRBV5-1	TRBD1	CASSPGQHQGYGYTF	TGCGCCAGCAGCCCGGGACAGCACCAGGGATATGGCTACACCTTC
few	TRBJ2-7	TRBV5-1	TRBD1	CASSLVGQGYSGEQYF	TGCGCCAGCAGCTTGGTAGGACAGGGTTATTCGGGCGAGCAGTACTTC
NA	TRBJ1-2	TRBV19	NA	CASSILQGIYGYTF	TGTGCCAGTAGTATACTCCAGGGGATCTATGGCTACACCTTC
NA	TRBJ2-5	TRBV4-2	NA	CASSQEGGGTYQETQYF	TGTGCCAGCAGCCAAGAGGGTGGCGGAACGTACCAAGAGACCCAGTACTTC
NA	TRBJ1-1	TRBV7-9	NA	CASRNREVNTEAFF	TGTGCCAGCAGAAACAGGGAAGTGAACACTGAAGCTTTCTTT
NA	TRBJ2-3	TRBV7-9	NA	CASSLAGPTDTQYF	TGTGCCAGCAGCTTAGCGGGGCCCACAGATACGCAGTATTTT
NA	TRBJ2-7	TRBV28	TRBD1	CASSAHGTGLYEQYF	TGTGCCAGCAGCGCCCATGGGACAGGGCTCTACGAGCAGTACTTC
NA	TRBJ2-7	TRBV18	NA	CASSRETPLEQYF	TGTGCCAGCTCACGAGAGACTCCTCTCGAGCAGTACTTC
NA	TRBJ2-7	TRBV5-4	NA	CASSSGIGEQYF	TGTGCCAGCAGCTCCGGTATTGGCGAGCAGTACTTC
NA	TRBJ2-5	TRBV4-1	TRBD2	CASSQGLAGETQYF	TGCGCCAGCAGCCAAGGATTAGCGGGGGAGACCCAGTACTTC
NA	TRBJ1-6	TRBV6-5	NA	CASSYTVSSYNSPLHF	TGTGCCAGCAGTTATACCGTTAGCTCCTATAATTCACCCCTCCACTTT
NA	TRBJ1-1	TRBV19	NA	CASSDRANTEAFF	TGTGCCAGTTCGGACAGAGCGAACACTGAAGCTTTCTTT
few	TRBJ1-1	TRBV19	NA	CATNYLRGPNTEAFF	TGTGCCACCAACTATCTCAGGGGCCCGAACACTGAAGCTTTCTTT
NA	TRBJ2-5	TRBV29-1	NA	CSVDRDKQETQYF	TGCAGCGTTGACCGGGACAAACAAGAGACCCAGTACTTC
few	TRBJ1-6	TRBV18	TRBD1	CASSQTGTASSPLHF	TGTGCCAGCTCCCAAACCGGGACAGCGAGTTCACCCCTCCACTTT
NA	TRBJ1-5	TRBV7-2	NA	CASSRGNQPQHF	TGTGCCAGCAGCCGGGGCAATCAGCCCCAGCATTTT
NA	TRBJ1-2	TRBV14	TRBD1	CASSQGQGFYGYTF	TGTGCCAGCAGCCAGGGACAGGGGTTCTATGGCTACACCTTC
NA	TRBJ2-4	TRBV7-2	TRBD1	CASSFETGGTPGKNIQYF	TGTGCCAGCAGCTTCGAGACAGGGGGCACGCCGGGCAAAAACATTCAGTACTTC
NA	TRBJ2-3	TRBV7-2	NA	CASSQGRVSTDTQYF	TGTGCCAGCAGCCAGGGGCGGGTTAGCACAGATACGCAGTATTTT
NA	TRBJ1-4	TRBV7-9	NA	CSSSLDIPEKLFF	TGTTCCAGCAGCTTAGATATTCCGGAAAAACTGTTTTTT
NA	TRBJ1-1	TRBV6-1	TRBD1	CASSEARGQGAAFF	TGTGCCAGCAGTGAAGCGCGGGGACAGGGGGCCGCTTTCTTT
NA	TRBJ2-1	TRBV5-4	TRBD2	CASSSGLAGGYEQFF	TGTGCCAGCAGCTCCGGACTAGCGGGAGGTTATGAGCAGTTCTTC
NA	TRBJ1-3	TRBV4-1	NA	CASSKGDGNTIYF	TGCGCCAGCAGTAAGGGGGACGGAAACACCATATATTTT
few	TRBJ1-4	TRBV5-1	TRBD1	CASSSQGAANEKLFF	TGCGCCAGCAGCTCTCAGGGGGCGGCTAATGAAAAACTGTTTTTT
NA	TRBJ2-1	TRBV7-7	NA	CASSLDTRGNEQFF	TGTGCTAGCAGCTTAGACACCAGGGGAAATGAGCAGTTCTTC
few	TRBJ1-6	TRBV2	NA	CASSERSPHNSPLHF	TGTGCCAGCTCAGAGCGTTCCCCCCATAATTCACCCCTCCACTTT
few	TRBJ2-3	TRBV7-2	TRBD2	CASSYQTSGGPGDTQYF	TGTGCCAGCAGCTACCAGACTAGCGGGGGGCCGGGAGATACGCAGTATTTT
NA	TRBJ2-1	TRBV9	TRBD1	CASSVSGQGGGNEQFF	TGTGCCAGCAGCGTCTCAGGACAGGGAGGAGGGAATGAGCAGTTCTTC
NA	TRBJ1-1	TRBV9	NA	CASSDLGGTEAFF	TGTGCCAGCAGCGACTTGGGGGGCACTGAAGCTTTCTTT
NA	TRBJ2-7	TRBV20-1	NA	CSGGSTYEQYF	TGCAGTGGGGGCAGCACCTACGAGCAGTACTTC
once	TRBJ2-5	TRBV27	TRBD1	CASSSGTGGQETQYF	TGTGCCAGCAGCTCCGGGACAGGGGGCCAAGAGACCCAGTACTTC
NA	TRBJ1-1	TRBV5-4	NA	CASSSSRNMNTEAFF	TGTGCCAGCAGCTCTTCCAGGAACATGAACACTGAAGCTTTCTTT
NA	TRBJ2-7	TRBV5-4	TRBD1	CASSREPGQGYEQYF	TGTGCCAGCAGCCGGGAACCCGGACAGGGCTACGAGCAGTACTTC
NA	TRBJ2-3	TRBV7-2	NA	CASSLVWQGTDTQYF	TGTGCCAGCAGCTTAGTGTGGCAGGGGACAGATACGCAGTATTTT
NA	TRBJ2-1	TRBV9	NA	CASSVVGGYSYNEQFF	TGTGCCAGCAGCGTAGTAGGCGGATACTCCTACAATGAGCAGTTCTTC
few	TRBJ1-2	TRBV4-1	TRBD1	CASSQDLQGAQRGGYTF	TGCGCCAGCAGCCAAGATCTCCAGGGGGCACAACGCGGCGGCTACACCTTC
NA	TRBJ2-1	TRBV5-1	TRBD1	CASTSDRGPLNNEQFF	TGCGCCAGCACCAGTGACAGGGGGCCCTTAAACAATGAGCAGTTCTTC